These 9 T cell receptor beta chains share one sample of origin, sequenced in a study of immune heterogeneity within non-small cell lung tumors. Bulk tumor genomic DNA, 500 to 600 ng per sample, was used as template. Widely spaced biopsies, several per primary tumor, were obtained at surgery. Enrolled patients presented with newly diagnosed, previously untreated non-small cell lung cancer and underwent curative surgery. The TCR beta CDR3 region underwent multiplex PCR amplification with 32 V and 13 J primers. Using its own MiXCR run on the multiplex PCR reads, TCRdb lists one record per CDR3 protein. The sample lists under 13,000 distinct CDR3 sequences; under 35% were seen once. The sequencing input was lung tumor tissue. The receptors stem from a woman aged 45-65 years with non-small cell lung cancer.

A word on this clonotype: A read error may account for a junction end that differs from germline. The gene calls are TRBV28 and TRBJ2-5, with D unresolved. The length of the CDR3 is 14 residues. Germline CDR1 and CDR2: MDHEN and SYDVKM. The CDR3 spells CASSLGSAQETRYF. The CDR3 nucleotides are TGTGCCAGCAGTTTAGGTTCAGCACAAGAGACCCGGTACTTC.

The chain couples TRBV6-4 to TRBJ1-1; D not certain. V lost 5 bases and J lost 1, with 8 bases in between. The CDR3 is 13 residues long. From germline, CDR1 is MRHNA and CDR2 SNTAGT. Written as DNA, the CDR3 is TGTGCCAGCAGTCGGAACTCGAACACTGAAGCTTTCTTT. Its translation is CASSRNSNTEAFF.

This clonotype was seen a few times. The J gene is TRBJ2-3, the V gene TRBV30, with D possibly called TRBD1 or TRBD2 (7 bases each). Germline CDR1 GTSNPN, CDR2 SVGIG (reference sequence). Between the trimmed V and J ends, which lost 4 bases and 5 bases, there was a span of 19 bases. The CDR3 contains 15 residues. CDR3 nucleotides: TGTGCCTGGATACCCAGGGGGGGATGGCAAGATACGCAGTATTTT. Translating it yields CAWIPRGGWQDTQYF.

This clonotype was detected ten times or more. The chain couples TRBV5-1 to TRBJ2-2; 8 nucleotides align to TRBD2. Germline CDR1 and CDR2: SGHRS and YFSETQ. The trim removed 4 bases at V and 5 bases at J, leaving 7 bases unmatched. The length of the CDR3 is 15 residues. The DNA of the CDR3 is TGCGCCAGCAGCCCGAGCGGGAGTGGGACCGGGGAGCTGTTTTTT. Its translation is CASSPSGSGTGELFF.

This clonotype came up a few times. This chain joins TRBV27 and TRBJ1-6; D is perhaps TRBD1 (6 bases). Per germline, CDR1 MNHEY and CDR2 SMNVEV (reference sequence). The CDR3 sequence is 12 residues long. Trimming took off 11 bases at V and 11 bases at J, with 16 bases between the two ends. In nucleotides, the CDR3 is TGTGCCCCGGGGGGCCCTGTGGCACCCCTCCACTTT. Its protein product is CAPGGPVAPLHF.

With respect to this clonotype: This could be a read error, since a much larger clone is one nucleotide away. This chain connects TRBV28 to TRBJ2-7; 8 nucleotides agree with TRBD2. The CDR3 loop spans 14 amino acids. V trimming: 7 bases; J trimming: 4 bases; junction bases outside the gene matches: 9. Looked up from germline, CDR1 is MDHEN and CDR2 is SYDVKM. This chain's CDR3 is CASMRGSGRYEQYF. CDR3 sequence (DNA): TGTGCCAGCATGCGTGGGAGCGGGAGATACGAGCAGTACTTC.

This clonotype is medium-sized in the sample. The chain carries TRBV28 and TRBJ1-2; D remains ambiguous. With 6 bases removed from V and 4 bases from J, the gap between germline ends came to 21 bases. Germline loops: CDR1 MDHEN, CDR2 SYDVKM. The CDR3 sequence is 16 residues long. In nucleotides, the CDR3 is TGTGCCAGCAGACAGAAATTCAAAGGACTGCCCTATGGCTACACCTTC. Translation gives CASRQKFKGLPYGYTF.

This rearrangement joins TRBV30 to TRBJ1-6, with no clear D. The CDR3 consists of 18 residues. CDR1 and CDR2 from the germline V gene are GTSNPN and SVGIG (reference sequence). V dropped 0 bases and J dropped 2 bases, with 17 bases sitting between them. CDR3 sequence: CAWSVRGTRTPYNSPLHF. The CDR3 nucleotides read TGTGCCTGGAGTGTACGTGGTACCCGAACCCCCTATAATTCACCCCTCCACTTT.

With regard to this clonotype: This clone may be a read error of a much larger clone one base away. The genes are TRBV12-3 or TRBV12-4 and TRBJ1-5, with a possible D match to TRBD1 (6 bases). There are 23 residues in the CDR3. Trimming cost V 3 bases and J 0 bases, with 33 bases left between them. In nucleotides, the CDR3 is TGTGCCAGCAGTTTTAGAAGAATGCTCAAAGGGGGGATAGGGGGGTATAGCAATCAGCCCCAGCATTTT. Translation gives CASSFRRMLKGGIGGYSNQPQHF.